This is a list of T cell receptor beta chains from one sample in a study of cytomegalovirus exposure and HLA in healthy donors. TCRdb's table, derived via immunoSEQ multiplex PCR, lists solely in-frame clones and lacks some. The repertoire includes more than 80,000 clones, around 70% of them detected once, and 0.65% to 0.85% sits in the top ten. Material: PBMCs. These receptor sequences come from a boy aged 5-17 years in good health and CMV-seronegative. Each CDR3 is given with its conserved first and last residue. A D gene is named only where the DNA matches it firmly. Where a row states a size, it is once, few, many or the class of an expanded clone; other rows omit it.

abundance | j_gene | v_gene | d_gene | CDR3aa | CDR3nt
few | TRBJ2-1 | TRBV6-5 | - | CASSYQPATAYNEQFF | TGTGCCAGCAGTTATCAACCCGCGACAGCCTACAATGAGCAGTTCTTC
- | TRBJ2-7 | TRBV28 | - | CASSLGALGSYEQYF | TGTGCCAGCAGTTTAGGGGCTTTGGGGTCCTACGAGCAGTACTTC
medium-sized | TRBJ1-4 | TRBV2 | - | CASTKEGKLFF | TGTGCCAGCACCAAGGAGGGAAAACTGTTTTTT
few | TRBJ2-3 | TRBV2 | TRBD2 | CASKGLVRGTDTQYF | TGTGCCAGCAAGGGACTAGTAAGAGGTACAGATACGCAGTATTTT
few | TRBJ1-1 | TRBV5-4 | TRBD1 | CASSDPGQGNTEAFF | TGTGCCAGCAGCGATCCGGGACAGGGTAACACTGAAGCTTTCTTT
few | TRBJ1-3 | TRBV10-3 | TRBD1 | CATIDGQGMAYSGNTIYF | TGTGCCACCATCGACGGACAGGGGATGGCCTACTCTGGAAACACCATATATTTT
- | TRBJ2-7 | TRBV13 | - | CASTSLLGEQYF | TGTGCCAGCACCTCTCTACTTGGCGAGCAGTACTTC
- | TRBJ1-1 | TRBV9 | - | CASTATGKGGIGNTEAFF | TGTGCCAGCACTGCCACAGGGAAAGGTGGAATTGGGAACACTGAAGCTTTCTTT
- | TRBJ2-3 | TRBV2 | - | CASSKRDFTDTQYF | TGTGCCAGCAGTAAACGGGACTTCACAGATACGCAGTATTTT
- | TRBJ1-1 | TRBV9 | - | CASSVVEGGTEAFF | TGTGCCAGCAGCGTAGTAGAAGGGGGCACTGAAGCTTTCTTT
- | TRBJ2-7 | TRBV27 | - | CASSLAGQTYEQYF | TGTGCCAGCAGTTTGGCAGGACAGACCTACGAGCAGTACTTC
- | TRBJ1-3 | TRBV2 | - | CASRQAGTGNTIYF | TGTGCCAGCAGGCAGGCAGGGACTGGAAACACCATATATTTT
- | TRBJ1-2 | TRBV7-9 | TRBD1 | CASSASGTGSNYGYTF | TGTGCCAGCAGCGCCTCCGGGACAGGGAGTAACTATGGCTACACCTTC
- | TRBJ1-5 | TRBV2 | TRBD1 | CASSVLSGQQHF | TGTGCCAGCAGTGTTCTTTCGGGACAGCAGCATTTT
- | TRBJ1-6 | TRBV10-3 | - | CAISEGGHRNSPLHF | TGTGCCATCAGTGAGGGGGGACACCGTAATTCACCCCTCCACTTT
few | TRBJ1-3 | TRBV28 | - | CASSETRDSLSGNTIYF | TGTGCCAGCAGTGAAACCAGGGATTCTCTCTCTGGAAACACCATATATTTT
- | TRBJ1-5 | TRBV30 | - | CAWSATSGRGHQPQHF | TGTGCCTGGAGTGCAACATCAGGGCGCGGCCATCAGCCCCAGCATTTT
- | TRBJ2-7 | TRBV29-1 | TRBD1 | CSVEDGGQASYEQYF | TGCAGCGTTGAAGATGGGGGACAGGCGTCCTACGAGCAGTACTTC
- | TRBJ1-1 | TRBV27 | - | CASSAGVGPTEAFF | TGTGCCAGCAGTGCAGGGGTAGGGCCCACTGAAGCTTTCTTT
- | TRBJ1-1 | TRBV18 | - | CASTTTIAGDTEAFF | TGTGCCAGCACCACTACAATCGCCGGGGACACTGAAGCTTTCTTT
- | TRBJ2-3 | TRBV19 | TRBD2 | CASRKGSGLTDTQYF | TGTGCCAGTAGAAAAGGTAGCGGGCTCACAGATACGCAGTATTTT
- | TRBJ2-5 | TRBV7-9 | TRBD2 | CASSRTSGETQYF | TGTGCCAGCAGCAGGACTAGCGGGGAGACCCAGTACTTC
- | TRBJ2-7 | TRBV28 | - | CASSLTGRYEQYF | TGTGCCAGCAGTCTGACAGGGAGGTACGAGCAGTACTTC
few | TRBJ2-2 | TRBV25-1 | - | CASSSTRGAGGELFF | TGTGCCAGCAGTTCCACACGGGGGGCTGGCGGGGAGCTGTTTTTT
few | TRBJ2-6 | TRBV7-2 | TRBD2 | CASSPGLAGGGGANVLTF | TGTGCCAGCAGCCCTGGACTAGCGGGAGGCGGGGGGGCCAACGTCCTGACTTTC
- | TRBJ1-4 | TRBV2 | TRBD1 | CASITGTGDEKLFF | TGTGCCAGCATTACCGGGACAGGGGATGAAAAACTGTTTTTT
- | TRBJ2-7 | TRBV7-8 | TRBD2 | CASSLAVAGAVYEQYF | TGTGCCAGCAGCTTAGCGGTAGCGGGGGCCGTCTACGAGCAGTACTTC
- | TRBJ1-3 | TRBV7-9 | TRBD1 | CASSSLTGGTGNTIYF | TGTGCCAGCAGCTCGCTCACAGGGGGCACTGGAAACACCATATATTTT
- | TRBJ1-5 | TRBV5-1 | - | CASSLAGFDNQPQHF | TGCGCCAGCAGCCTGGCAGGGTTCGACAATCAGCCCCAGCATTTT
few | TRBJ2-4 | TRBV7-9 | - | CASSSMTEIAKNIQYF | TGTGCCAGCAGCTCGATGACAGAGATAGCCAAAAACATTCAGTACTTC
- | TRBJ2-3 | TRBV5-5 | TRBD1 | CASSSLQGDTQYF | TGTGCCAGCAGCTCGTTACAGGGGGATACGCAGTATTTT